These 30 T cell receptor beta chains came from one sample sequenced in a study of T cells in placental villitis. Sequencing used immunoSEQ v4. Measured with immunoSEQ multiplex PCR; TCRdb has only the in-frame clones, and not every one. This sample has about 5,900 clones, with around 80% found just once. The specimen was placental tissue containing maternal and fetal cells. The receptor set was obtained from a human patient with infectious villitis; the placental T cells may come from both mother and fetus.

This chain connects TRBV10-3 to TRBJ2-2, with a weak D call TRBD2 (6 bases). With 7 bases removed from V and 6 bases from J, the gap between germline ends came to 12 bases. The CDR3 has 13 residues. The germline CDR1 and CDR2 sequences are ENHRY and SYGVKD. CDR3 in amino acids: CAITETGAGELFF. The CDR3 nucleotides read TGTGCCATCACTGAAACGGGGGCCGGGGAGCTGTTTTTT.

The chain is built from TRBV7-9 and TRBJ2-7, with 9 positions matching TRBD1. Trimming at V came to 4 bases and at J to 5 bases, leaving 3 bases not matched to a gene. The germline gives CDR1 SEHNR, CDR2 FQNEAQ (reference sequence). The CDR3 runs to 13 residues. This CDR3 is CASSSRTGDEQYF. CDR3 bases: TGTGCCAGCAGCTCGAGGACAGGGGACGAGCAGTACTTC.

This chain uses TRBV28 with TRBJ2-5; tentative D call: TRBD1 (8 bases). Germline CDR1 reads MDHEN; CDR2 reads SYDVKM. Deletions cut 5 bases from V and 5 bases from J, with 18 bases between. The CDR3 is 15 residues long. CDR3 sequence: CASSVRQGRGETQYF. DNA of the CDR3: TGTGCCAGCAGTGTGCGACAGGGGCGGGGGGAGACCCAGTACTTC.

This sequence joins TRBV10-3 and TRBJ2-7; D uncertain. In germline, CDR1 is ENHRY, CDR2 SYGVKD. The length of the CDR3 is 14 residues. Trimming shortened V by 4 bases and J by 3 bases, and 13 bases separated the two germline ends. In nucleotides, the CDR3 is TGTGCCATCAGTGGCCAGAGTGGATTCTACGAGCAGTACTTC. Amino acids: CAISGQSGFYEQYF.

The rearrangement uses TRBV7-9 and TRBJ2-5; D remains unclear. This CDR3 is 15 amino acids long. The V gene's germline CDR1 is SEHNR and CDR2 FQNEAQ (reference sequence). V was clipped by 5 bases and J by 2 bases, with 15 bases between them. The CDR3 DNA reads as TGTGCCAGCAGCCCAATGCGGTCAGCGCAAGAGACCCAGTACTTC. It is translated as CASSPMRSAQETQYF.

J is TRBJ2-7 and V is TRBV5-1; 12 nucleotides align to TRBD1. V lost 2 bases to trimming and J lost 7 bases; unmatched junction nucleotides: 7. The CDR3 covers 15 residues. Germline lookup yields CDR1 SGHRS and CDR2 YFSETQ. DNA for the CDR3: TGCGCCAGCAGCTTTGGGACAGGGGGCTTGGTTGAGCAGTACTTC. Protein: CASSFGTGGLVEQYF.

The chain has TRBV14 and TRBJ2-3; D unresolved. Germline loops: CDR1 SGHDN, CDR2 FVKESK. V was trimmed by 4 bases and J by 2 bases, leaving 19 bases between them. CDR3 length: 17 residues. CDR3 in amino acids: CASSPPTGRDNTDTQYF. Written as DNA, the CDR3 is TGTGCCAGCAGCCCACCCACGGGCCGAGACAACACAGATACGCAGTATTTT.

The chain has TRBV11-1 and TRBJ2-2; D unresolved. This CDR3 is built from 11 residues. The V end was cut by 1 base, the J end by 9 bases, with 3 bases between. Germline V lookup: CDR1 SGHAT, CDR2 FQDESV (reference sequence). CDR3 DNA sequence: TGTGCCAGCAGCTTAGGACGGGAGCTGTTTTTT. Protein sequence: CASSLGRELFF.

About this clone itself: The sample contains more than one DNA sequence encoding this CDR3. The chain couples TRBV6-2 or TRBV6-3 to TRBJ2-3; perhaps TRBD2 as D (5 bases). The V end was cut by 6 bases, the J end by 6 bases, with 19 bases between. Looked up from germline, CDR1 is MNHEY and CDR2 is SVGEGT. The CDR3 has 15 amino acids. The CDR3 loop is CASSSILARADTQYF. The CDR3 nucleotides read TGTGCCAGCAGCTCCATTTTAGCGAGGGCGGATACGCAGTATTTT.

The chain couples TRBV6-5 to TRBJ2-5; TRBD2 aligns across 8 bases. This CDR3 comprises 13 residues. V lost 7 bases, J lost 5 bases, and 6 bases stayed unmatched. Germline V lookup: CDR1 MNHEY, CDR2 SVGAGI. The CDR3 sequence is CASTNRGGETQYF. The DNA of the CDR3 is TGTGCCAGCACTAACCGGGGGGGGGAGACCCAGTACTTC.

The chain couples TRBV18 to TRBJ1-3; D unresolved. The germline CDR1 and CDR2 sequences are KGHSH and LQKENI. V was shortened by 1 base and J by 4 bases, with 2 bases between the two germline ends. CDR3 length equals 12 residues. Here the CDR3 reads CASSPQGNTIYF. In nucleotides, the CDR3 is TGTGCCAGCTCACCACAAGGAAACACCATATATTTT.

The CDR3 spells CASSYQGQNIQYF. CDR3 bases: TGTGCCAGCAGTTACCAGGGACAAAACATTCAGTACTTC. The chain has TRBV6-2 or TRBV6-3 and TRBJ2-4, with D perhaps matching TRBD1 or TRBD2 (5 bases each). Germline CDR1 reads MNHEY; CDR2 reads SVGEGT. The V and J ends lost 2 bases and 5 bases respectively, with 7 bases between them. CDR3 length: 13 amino acids.

This sequence joins TRBV24-1 and TRBJ2-1; D may correspond to TRBD1 or TRBD2 (5 bases each). Deletions cut 5 bases from V and 7 bases from J, with 14 bases between. Germline CDR1 reads KGHDR; CDR2 reads SFDVKD. The CDR3 is 14 residues long. The CDR3 DNA is TGTGCCACCAGTGTTCCGGGACGGGGAAATGAGCAGTTCTTC. Its protein is CATSVPGRGNEQFF.

The chain couples TRBV9 to TRBJ2-1; 16 nucleotides agree with TRBD2. V lost 4 bases and J lost 9; bases outside the gene matches: 13. Germline CDR1 is SGDLS and CDR2 is YYNGEE. CDR3 length equals 18 residues. The CDR3 nucleotides read TGTGCCAGCAGCCCCGCAGGGACTAGCGGGGGGGCCGTGATTGAGCAGTTCTTC. Translating it yields CASSPAGTSGGAVIEQFF.

The rearrangement links TRBV12-3 or TRBV12-4 to TRBJ1-5; D remains ambiguous. The V gene lost 5 bases and the J gene lost 4 bases, with 9 bases spanning the gap. This CDR3 spans 13 amino acids. In DNA, the CDR3 is TGTGCCAGCAGTGCGGGAGCTAATCAGCCCCAGCATTTT. Translated: CASSAGANQPQHF.

With regard to this clone: This may stem from a read error, because a much larger clone lies one nucleotide away. This sequence joins TRBV27 and TRBJ1-1, with TRBD1 matching over 9 bases. V lost 7 bases and J lost 3; bases outside the gene matches: 9. Germline loops: CDR1 MNHEY, CDR2 SMNVEV (reference sequence). The CDR3 consists of 15 residues. CDR3: CASNAPGQGHTEAFF. The DNA for the CDR3 is TGTGCCAGCAATGCCCCGGGACAGGGACACACTGAAGCTTTCTTT.

The chain carries TRBV6-5 and TRBJ1-3, with no clear D. V was clipped by 2 bases and J by 0 bases, with 8 bases between them. This CDR3 spans 15 amino acids. Looked up from germline, CDR1 is MNHEY and CDR2 is SVGAGI. The CDR3 protein is CASSYIGTSGNTIYF. As DNA, the CDR3 is TGTGCCAGCAGTTACATCGGCACCTCTGGAAACACCATATATTTT.

V usage is TRBV5-1 and J usage is TRBJ2-7; 8 bases are shared with TRBD1. Germline V gene data show CDR1 as SGHRS and CDR2 as YFSETQ. The CDR3 runs 13 residues. The J segment lost 2 bases and the V segment lost 4 bases, leaving 2 bases of the junction unmatched. The DNA for the CDR3 is TGCGCCAGCAGCCGACAGGGGCCCTACGAGCAGTACTTC. It is translated as CASSRQGPYEQYF.

V usage is TRBV4-1 and J usage is TRBJ2-4, with TRBD2 matching 7 bases. V lost 3 bases, J lost 4 bases, and 18 bases stayed unmatched. This CDR3 region has 19 residues. Germline CDR1 and CDR2: MGHRA and YSYEKL. CDR3 in DNA: TGCGCCAGCAGCCAGGGACCCGGGGGGTCGACCTCCCTTAAAAACATTCAGTACTTC. Its translation is CASSQGPGGSTSLKNIQYF.

The chain joins TRBV24-1 to TRBJ1-2; a possible D gene is TRBD1 (5 bases). The germline V gene has CDR1 KGHDR and CDR2 SFDVKD. This CDR3 has 13 residues. The ends were cut back, 3 bases at V and 8 bases at J, with 12 bases in the middle. CDR3 nucleotides: TGTGCCACCAGTGATCCCAGGGCCGGCGGCTACACCTTC. Amino acid sequence: CATSDPRAGGYTF.

The chain is built from TRBV7-2 and TRBJ2-1, with a weak D call TRBD2 (5 bases). Trimming took off 7 bases at V and 10 bases at J, with 17 bases between the two ends. The CDR3 runs to 13 residues. The germline V gene has CDR1 SGHTA and CDR2 FQGNSA. The DNA of the CDR3 is TGTGCCAGCAACCCCGACGGGGTGGGCGAGCAGTTCTTC. Protein product: CASNPDGVGEQFF.

V is TRBV6-5 and J is TRBJ2-2; D remains unclear. The V and J ends lost 8 bases and 7 bases respectively, with 5 bases between them. Germline CDR1 is MNHEY and CDR2 is SVGAGI. The CDR3 runs to 10 residues. The CDR3 spells CASGDGELFF. The DNA of the CDR3 is TGTGCCAGCGGAGACGGGGAGCTGTTTTTT.

This clone was observed a few times. The chain carries TRBV3-1 (or the pseudogene TRBV3-2) and TRBJ1-2; the D gene is possibly TRBD1 (5 bases). Between the trimmed V and J ends, which lost 0 bases and 8 bases, there was a span of 16 bases. Germline-derived CDR1 and CDR2 are LGHDT and YNNKEL (reference sequence). The CDR3 is 15 amino acids. The DNA of the CDR3 is TGTGCCAGCAGCCAAGATTGGGGGGGGGTCAGAGGCTACACCTTC. Encoded protein: CASSQDWGGVRGYTF.

The V call is TRBV25-1, the J call TRBJ1-1, with D perhaps TRBD1 (5 bases). CDR3 length: 11 amino acids. Looked up from germline, CDR1 is MGHDK and CDR2 is SYGVNS. V was clipped by 4 bases and J by 8 bases, with 8 bases between them. CDR3 sequence reads: CASSGPGEAFF. CDR3 DNA: TGTGCCAGCAGTGGTCCAGGGGAAGCTTTCTTT.

The chain employs TRBV19 and TRBJ1-5; D remains unclear. The germline V gene encodes CDR1 LNHDA and CDR2 SQIVND (reference sequence). The CDR3 is 16 residues long. The V end was cut by 4 bases, the J end by 6 bases, with 19 bases between. In DNA, the CDR3 is TGTGCCAGTAGTACTCCGGCAACTCGAGAGGGTCAGCCCCAGCATTTT. It codes for CASSTPATREGQPQHF.

The chain's CDR3 is CASSTSRPEGEEQYF. CDR3 sequence (DNA): TGTGCCAGCAGTACGAGCCGTCCTGAAGGAGAGGAGCAGTACTTC. The V call is TRBV28, the J call TRBJ2-7, with D hard to call. The CDR3 is 15 amino acids. Trimming removed 5 bases at V and 7 bases at J, with 21 bases between. The germline V gene encodes CDR1 MDHEN and CDR2 SYDVKM.

This chain uses TRBV20-1 with TRBJ2-7; no firm D call. The CDR3 is 13 amino acids. Trimming took 3 bases from V and 9 from J, leaving 18 bases between them. The germline V gene encodes CDR1 DFQATT and CDR2 SNEGSKA (reference sequence). The CDR3, as DNA: TGCAGTGCTAGTGGCAGCCTGGGGTCGGGGCAGTACTTC. Its protein product is CSASGSLGSGQYF.

By its share, this clone is medium-sized. Other DNA sequences in the sample encode the same CDR3. This sequence joins TRBV3-1 (or the pseudogene TRBV3-2) and TRBJ1-1; unclear D gene. The CDR3 covers 13 residues. V lost 1 base and J 1 base, leaving 4 bases between the germline ends. Germline CDR1 and CDR2: LGHDT and YNNKEL (reference sequence). The CDR3 is CASSQGRNTEAFF. The CDR3 bases are TGTGCCAGCAGCCAAGGACGGAACACTGAAGCTTTCTTT.

Only a few counts were recorded for this clone. This chain joins TRBV5-6 and TRBJ2-6; tentatively, D is TRBD1 (5 bases). Germline V gene sequence: CDR1 SGHDT, CDR2 YYEEEE. CDR3 length: 15 residues. With 5 bases removed from V and 0 bases from J, the gap between germline ends came to 9 bases. For the CDR3, the DNA is TGTGCCAGCAGATCAGGGATCTCTGGGGCCAACGTCCTGACTTTC. Its protein product is CASRSGISGANVLTF.

The chain uses TRBV5-5 and TRBJ1-2, with D possibly matching TRBD1 (6 bases). The CDR3 length is 16 residues. From germline, CDR1 is SGHKS and CDR2 YYEKEE (reference sequence). V was clipped by 4 bases and J by 6 bases, with 22 bases between them. As DNA, the CDR3 is TGTGCCAGCAGCCCTCGACGACCTGGGGGCAGTAATGGCTACACCTTC. It encodes CASSPRRPGGSNGYTF.